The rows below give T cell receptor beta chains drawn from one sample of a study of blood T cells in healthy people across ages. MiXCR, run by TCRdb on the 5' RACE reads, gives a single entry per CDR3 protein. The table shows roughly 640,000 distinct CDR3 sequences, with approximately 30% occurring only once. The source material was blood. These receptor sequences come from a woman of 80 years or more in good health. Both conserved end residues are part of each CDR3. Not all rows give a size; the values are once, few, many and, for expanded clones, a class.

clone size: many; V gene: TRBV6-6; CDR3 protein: CASSGNRMGADTQYF
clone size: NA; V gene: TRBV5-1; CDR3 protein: CASRVDRGYMNTEAFF
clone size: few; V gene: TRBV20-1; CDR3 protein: CSAIHATYGYTF
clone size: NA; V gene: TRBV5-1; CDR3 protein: CASSFAGTGTNEQFF
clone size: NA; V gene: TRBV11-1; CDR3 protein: CASSLSPPVQTQEPGQFYGYTF
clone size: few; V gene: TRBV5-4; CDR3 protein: CASSLGSGGGLSTDTQYF
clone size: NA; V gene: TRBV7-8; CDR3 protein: CASSISPGGNIQYF
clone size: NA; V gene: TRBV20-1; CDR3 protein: CSASQGFNYEQYF
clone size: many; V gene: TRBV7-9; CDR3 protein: CASSLEPGGSYNEQFF
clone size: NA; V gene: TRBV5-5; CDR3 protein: CASSVTGQKMVGAFF
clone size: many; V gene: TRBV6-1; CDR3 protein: CASSEAGGGKDEQYF
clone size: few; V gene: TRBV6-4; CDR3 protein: CASSERGESTDTQYF
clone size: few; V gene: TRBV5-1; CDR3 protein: CASSLVLIKAGNEQFF
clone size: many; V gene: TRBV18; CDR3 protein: CASSPTTGGGSGANVLTF
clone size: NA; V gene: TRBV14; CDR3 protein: CASSRYRGGEQFF
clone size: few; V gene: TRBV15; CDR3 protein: CATSSEGGETQYF
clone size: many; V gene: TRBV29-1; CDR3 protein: CSVEVFGGWGTDTQYF
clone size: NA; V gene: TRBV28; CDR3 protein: CASRRQGGTGELFF
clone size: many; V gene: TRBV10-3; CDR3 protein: CAIRDTGGPSTDTQYF
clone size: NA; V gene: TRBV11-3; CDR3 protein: CASSLRGTGGNEQFF
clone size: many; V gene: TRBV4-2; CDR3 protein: CASSQGDRGTQETQYF
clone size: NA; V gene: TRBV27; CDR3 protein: CASNLRGDQSEQFF
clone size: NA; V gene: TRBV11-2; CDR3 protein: CASSLVAGVGTLATNEKLFF
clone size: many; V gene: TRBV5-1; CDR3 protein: CASSLETVAYEQYF
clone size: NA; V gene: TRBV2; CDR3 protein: CASSPSRGEQFF
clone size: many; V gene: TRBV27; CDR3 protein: CASSRDLLTGGANVLTF
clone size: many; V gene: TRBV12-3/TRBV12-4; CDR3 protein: CASTLTGGVPLMNYGYTF
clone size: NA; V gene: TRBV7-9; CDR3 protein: CASSAQGRGDQPQHF
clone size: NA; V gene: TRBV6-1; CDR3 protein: CASSEALPGGQPQHF
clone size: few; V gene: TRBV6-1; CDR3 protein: CASTLDRVRYTF
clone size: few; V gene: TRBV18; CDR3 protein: CASSPRPGPYEQYF
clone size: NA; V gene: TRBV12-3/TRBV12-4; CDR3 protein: CASSYYNRLYEQYF
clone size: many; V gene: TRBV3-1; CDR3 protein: CASSLRTRLGEQFF
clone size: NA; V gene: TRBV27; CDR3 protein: CASTSTGNGPMNTEAFF
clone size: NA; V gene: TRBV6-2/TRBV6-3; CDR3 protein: CASRSREGGRDTQYF
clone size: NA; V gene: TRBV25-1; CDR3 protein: CASRGQGATSGRETQYF
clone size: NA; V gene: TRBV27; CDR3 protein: CASSQSPGQWYHEAFF
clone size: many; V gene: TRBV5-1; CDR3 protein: CASSYYSRGTDTQYF
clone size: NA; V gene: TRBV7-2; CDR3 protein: CASSFSGLARHEQFF
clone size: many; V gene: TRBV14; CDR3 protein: CASSDPSGGPLGYEQYF
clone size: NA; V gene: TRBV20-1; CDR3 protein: CSADSAIYNEQFF
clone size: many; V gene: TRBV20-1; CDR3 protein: CSATEQETQYF
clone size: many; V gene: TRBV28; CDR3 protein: CASRSGGARNEQFF
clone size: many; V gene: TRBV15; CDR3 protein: CATSSPGPGDYEQYF
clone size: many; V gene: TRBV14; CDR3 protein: CASSQGGGYTF
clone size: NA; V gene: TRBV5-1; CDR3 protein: CASSLGQGDAQHF
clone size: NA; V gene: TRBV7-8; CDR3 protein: CASSLARFRGSLSGGYTF
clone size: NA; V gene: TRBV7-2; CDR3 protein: CASSLETLAPYNEQFF
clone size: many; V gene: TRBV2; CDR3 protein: CASSGTFYNEQFF
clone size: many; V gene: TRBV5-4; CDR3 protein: CASSRGQSKETQYF
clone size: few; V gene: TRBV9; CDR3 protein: CASSERGREETQYF